Presented here are 22 T cell receptor beta chains from one specimen sequenced in a study of T cell repertoires in cytomegalovirus infection. No antigen is known for these receptors. One entry per CDR3 protein, called by TCRdb with MiXCR from the reads. The table records roughly 920,000 distinct CDR3 sequences, around 31% of them present only once. This sample comprised cultured CD8+ T cells from PBMCs, obtained from culture after CMV antigen stimulation. Every receptor here comes from a human donor in good health (CMV status not recorded). Some clones in this sample may be carry-over from other donors' samples.

The genes are TRBV28 and TRBJ1-1; D not certain. The ends were cut back, 5 bases at V and 4 bases at J, with 11 bases in the middle. CDR1 MDHEN and CDR2 SYDVKM come from the germline V gene. The CDR3 covers 13 residues. CDR3 sequence reads: CASSPRQVTEAFF. In nucleotides, the CDR3 is TGTGCCAGCAGTCCCCGACAAGTCACTGAAGCTTTCTTT.

This clonotype occurred many times. CDR3 loop: CASSQRDRADTQYF. DNA of the CDR3: TGTGCCAGCAGCCAGCGGGACAGGGCTGATACGCAGTATTTT. The V call is TRBV7-2, the J call TRBJ2-3, with TRBD1 matching 9 bases. The CDR3 length is 14 residues. CDR1 SGHTA and CDR2 FQGNSA come from the germline V gene. The V segment lost 5 bases and the J segment 6 bases; nucleotides outside the gene matches: 6.

There are a few counts of this clonotype. The rearrangement uses TRBV7-6 and TRBJ2-1; 9 bases are shared with TRBD1. The CDR3 loop spans 18 amino acids. Per germline, CDR1 SGHVS and CDR2 FNYEAQ. V lost 4 bases to trimming and J lost 0 bases; unmatched junction nucleotides: 10. CDR3 nucleotide sequence: TGTGCCAGCAGCTATACCGGGACAGGGTTTGGCTCCTACAATGAGCAGTTCTTC. Its protein product is CASSYTGTGFGSYNEQFF.

This chain links TRBV2 with TRBJ2-5; D unclear. Looked up from germline, CDR1 is SNHLY and CDR2 is FYNNEI. The CDR3 has 12 residues. V was trimmed by 9 bases and J by 5 bases, leaving 13 bases between them. CDR3: CASIGPAETQYF. Here the CDR3 DNA reads TGTGCCAGTATTGGACCCGCCGAGACCCAGTACTTC.

The chain employs TRBV6-1 and TRBJ1-5; D may be TRBD1 (6 bases). Trimming pared 6 bases from V and 9 bases from J, leaving 15 bases between. The CDR3 has 13 amino acids. Germline CDR1 is MNHNS and CDR2 is SASEGT. Written as DNA, the CDR3 is TGTGCCAGCAGAACTTCCAGGGGCGGGCCCCAGCATTTT. It codes for CASRTSRGGPQHF.

J is TRBJ2-7 and V is TRBV19; no definite D call. This CDR3 region has 13 residues. The V and J ends lost 5 bases and 2 bases respectively, with 10 bases between them. From germline, CDR1 is LNHDA and CDR2 SQIVND (reference sequence). In nucleotides, the CDR3 is TGTGCCAGTAGTTCTCCGAGGACCTACGAGCAGTACGTC. It specifies CASSSPRTYEQYV.

This clonotype was seen a few times. The chain has TRBV7-9 and TRBJ1-1, with no clear D. The CDR3 has 13 amino acids. V was shortened by 7 bases and J by 0 bases, with 9 bases between the two germline ends. The germline gives CDR1 SEHNR, CDR2 FQNEAQ (reference sequence). The CDR3 is CASIRTLNTEAFF. The CDR3 nucleotides are TGTGCCAGCATCCGGACGTTGAACACTGAAGCTTTCTTT. The whole variable domain, remainder taken from reference TRBV7-9 and TRBJ1-1, is DTGVSQNPRHKITKRGQNVTFRCDPISEHNRLYWYRQTLGQGPEFLTYFQNEAQLEKSRLLSDRFSAERPKGSFSTLEIQRTEQGDSAMYLCASIRTLNTEAFFGQGTRLTVV.

The V call is TRBV6-5, the J call TRBJ2-1; D assignment may be TRBD1 or TRBD2 (7 bases each). The CDR3 has 14 residues. V was trimmed by 2 bases and J by 7 bases, leaving 12 bases between them. Germline V gives CDR1 MNHEY, CDR2 SVGAGI. The CDR3, as DNA: TGTGCCAGCAGTTACATGCAGGGGGGGAATGAGCAGTTCTTC. Its protein product is CASSYMQGGNEQFF.

This chain uses TRBV12-3 or TRBV12-4 with TRBJ2-1; D remains ambiguous. This CDR3 has 13 amino acids. Trimming removed 6 bases at V and 8 bases at J, with 14 bases between. CDR3 residues: CASSPINTDEQFF. DNA for the CDR3: TGTGCCAGCAGCCCGATTAACACGGATGAGCAGTTCTTC.

The sample holds a few counts of this clonotype. The CDR3 sequence is CASSLGGTQEGYTF. Here the CDR3 DNA reads TGTGCCAGCAGCTTAGGAGGGACACAGGAGGGCTACACCTTC. V and J are TRBV7-9 and TRBJ1-2, with D perhaps TRBD1 (6 bases). V lost 1 base, J lost 8 bases, and 14 bases lay in between. The CDR3 totals 14 residues. Germline CDR1 is SEHNR and CDR2 is FQNEAQ (reference sequence).

V and J are TRBV4-1 and TRBJ1-2; no reliable D call. V lost 1 base, J lost 2 bases, and 11 bases lay in between. CDR3 length equals 15 residues. CDR1 is MGHRA and CDR2 is YSYEKL in the germline V gene. CDR3 in amino acids: CASSQVLTGNYGYTF. The DNA for the CDR3 is TGCGCCAGCAGCCAAGTATTAACTGGGAACTATGGCTACACCTTC.

Only a few counts were recorded for this clonotype. The chain combines TRBV6-1 with TRBJ2-1; D gene uncertain. The V end lost 1 base, the J end lost 0 bases, and 10 bases lay between the germline ends. The germline V gene encodes CDR1 MNHNS and CDR2 SASEGT. There are 16 residues in the CDR3. The CDR3 loop reads CASSEDSRSSYNEQFF. CDR3 in DNA: TGTGCCAGCAGTGAAGACTCTAGGAGCTCCTACAATGAGCAGTTCTTC.

This clonotype was counted a single time. The J gene is TRBJ2-1, the V gene TRBV19, with a weak D call TRBD2 (6 bases). The V gene's germline CDR1 is LNHDA and CDR2 SQIVND (reference sequence). The V end lost 6 bases, the J end lost 8 bases, and 26 bases lay between the germline ends. The CDR3 totals 17 residues. CDR3 nucleotides: TGTGCCAGTAGCCTCGCCACTTCCAGCGGGTCTTGGGATGAGCAGTTCTTC. It yields the protein CASSLATSSGSWDEQFF.

The chain has TRBV4-3 and TRBJ2-6; D ambiguous. Germline assignment: CDR1 LGHNA and CDR2 YSLEER. Trimming took 0 bases from V and 4 from J, leaving 13 bases between them. CDR3 length: 17 amino acids. The DNA for the CDR3 is TGCGCCAGCAGCCAAGATGGTAAGGCGCTCGGGGCCAACGTCCTGACTTTC. Amino acids: CASSQDGKALGANVLTF.

This clonotype has only a few counts. The chain combines TRBV10-3 with TRBJ1-1; the D is unclear. The CDR3 length is 16 residues. The germline CDR1 and CDR2 sequences are ENHRY and SYGVKD. V was cut by 4 bases and J by 5 bases, with 20 bases left in between. Here the CDR3 DNA reads TGTGCCATCAGTGTTCGACAACAGAGTCTGCTTACTGAAGCTTTCTTT. Its protein product is CAISVRQQSLLTEAFF.

This clonotype has only a few counts. This chain uses TRBV27 with TRBJ2-3; D may be TRBD2 (6 bases). Trimming left V 6 bases short and J 0 bases short, with 13 bases between. The germline V gene encodes CDR1 MNHEY and CDR2 SMNVEV (reference sequence). This CDR3 contains 15 residues. This CDR3 reads CASSRLDFSTDTQYF. The CDR3 DNA follows: TGTGCCAGCAGCCGACTAGACTTTAGCACAGATACGCAGTATTTT.

This clonotype occurred a few times. V usage is TRBV7-9 and J usage is TRBJ2-6; 8 positions agree with TRBD1. Germline-derived CDR1 and CDR2 are SEHNR and FQNEAQ (reference sequence). The CDR3 is made up of 17 amino acids. J lost 4 bases, V lost 8 bases, and 13 bases had no gene match. The CDR3 protein is CASVGAGGAKGANVLTF. The CDR3, as DNA: TGTGCCAGCGTTGGGGCAGGGGGCGCGAAAGGGGCCAACGTCCTGACTTTC.

In its sample, this clonotype was seen many times. The chain is built from TRBV12-3 or TRBV12-4 and TRBJ2-3, with 8 bases matching TRBD1. This CDR3 has 15 residues. After removal of 4 bases from V and 1 base from J, the junction contained 4 bases not matched to a gene. The CDR3 sequence: CASSSTGEGTDTQYF. The DNA for the CDR3 is TGTGCCAGCAGTTCGACAGGGGAGGGCACAGATACGCAGTATTTT.

The chain's CDR3 is CSVDVAGGFTDTQYF. In DNA form, the CDR3 reads TGCAGCGTTGATGTAGCGGGGGGCTTCACAGATACGCAGTATTTT. The V gene is TRBV29-1, the J gene TRBJ2-3; 10 nucleotides agree with TRBD2. This CDR3 comprises 15 residues. Trimming removed 3 bases from V and 2 bases from J; junction bases left unmatched: 5. Germline V gene lookup returns CDR1 SQVTM and CDR2 ANQGSEA.

The genes are TRBV27 and TRBJ2-3; 14 positions agree with TRBD2. Germline loops: CDR1 MNHEY, CDR2 SMNVEV (reference sequence). J was trimmed by 6 bases and V by 6 bases; bases with no gene match: 8. The length of the CDR3 is 16 residues. This CDR3 reads CASRGTSGGVYDTQYF. Written as DNA, the CDR3 is TGTGCCAGCAGGGGGACTAGCGGGGGAGTATATGATACGCAGTATTTT.

In its sample, this clonotype was seen a few times. CDR3 residues: CASSPSDSQETQYF. DNA of the CDR3: TGTGCCAGCAGCCCCTCAGACAGCCAAGAGACCCAGTACTTC. The chain employs TRBV7-6 and TRBJ2-5; the D gene is possibly TRBD1 (5 bases). The V and J ends lost 5 bases and 1 base respectively, with 11 bases between them. The CDR3 is 14 amino acids. Germline V gene lookup returns CDR1 SGHVS and CDR2 FNYEAQ.

This clonotype was found a few times. The chain carries TRBV5-4 and TRBJ2-1; tentatively, D is TRBD1 or TRBD2 (5 bases each). This CDR3 has 15 amino acids. V shed 4 bases and J shed 4 bases, with 15 bases lying between them. Germline values: CDR1 SGHNT, CDR2 YYREEE (reference sequence). The CDR3 reads CASSLRDLIYNEQFF. In nucleotides, the CDR3 is TGTGCCAGCAGCCTTCGGGACCTGATTTACAATGAGCAGTTCTTC.